The T cell receptor beta chain under discussion was sequenced for a study of blood T cell repertoires in COVID-19. TCRdb's copy holds only in-frame clones and misses some; the assay was immunoSEQ multiplex PCR. Counted here are some 150,000 clones, about 88% occurring once; the ten biggest clones make up over 2%. The source is a human donor in a cohort sampled during active COVID-19. Sequenced: peripheral blood.

CDR3 bases: TGTGCCAGCAGCTTAAGCGGAGCAAACAATGAGCAGTTCTTC. This translates into CASSLSGANNEQFF. This chain links TRBV7-3 with TRBJ2-1; the D is unclear. The V gene's germline CDR1 is SGHTA and CDR2 FQGTGA. V shed 1 base and J shed 5 bases, with 9 bases lying between them. CDR3 length: 14 residues.